These 4 T cell receptor beta chains came from one sample sequenced in a study of cytomegalovirus exposure and HLA in healthy donors. The PCR ran on 60 Vbeta and 13 Jbeta primers. Some clones are missing from TCRdb's copy, which holds only in-frame ones; the method was immunoSEQ multiplex PCR. The table has around 200,000 clones, 65% to 80% seen once. Sample: PBMCs. Receptors originate from a man aged 30 to 45 in good health and CMV-seropositive.

V gene TRBV12-5 combines with J gene TRBJ2-7, with 9 bases matching TRBD2. Trimming cost V 2 bases and J 0 bases; bases outside gene matches: 8. Germline V gene lookup returns CDR1 LGHNT and CDR2 FRNRAP. The CDR3 sequence is 17 residues long. CDR3 sequence (DNA): TGTGCTAGTGGTTTGCCAAGAAGCGGGGGGACCTCCTACGAGCAGTACTTC. Its protein is CASGLPRSGGTSYEQYF.

CDR3 coding DNA: TGTGCCAGCAGTTACCTGGACAGGGGGTACGAGCAGTACTTC. Translating gives CASSYLDRGYEQYF. This chain joins TRBV6-5 and TRBJ2-7; 10 bases match TRBD1. CDR1 is MNHEY, CDR2 SVGAGI, per germline. Trimming at V came to 2 bases and at J to 4 bases, leaving 2 bases not matched to a gene. The CDR3 is 14 residues long.

V usage is TRBV4-3 and J usage is TRBJ2-7; 11 bases are a match to TRBD1. Looked up from germline, CDR1 is LGHNA and CDR2 is YSLEER. Unmatched junction bases numbered 1, after V lost 0 bases and J lost 6 bases. The length of the CDR3 is 14 residues. CDR3 sequence: CASSQEGTGGEQYF. In DNA, the CDR3 is TGCGCCAGCAGCCAAGAGGGGACAGGGGGCGAGCAGTACTTC.

The gene calls are TRBV9 and TRBJ1-1; TRBD1 might be the D (6 bases). The CDR3 is 14 amino acids. CDR1 and CDR2 from the germline V gene are SGDLS and YYNGEE. Trimming removed 3 bases from V and 1 base from J, with 10 bases in between. CDR3: CASSGGQKNTEAFF. CDR3 nucleotide sequence: TGTGCCAGCAGCGGCGGACAGAAGAACACTGAAGCTTTCTTT.